Given below is one T cell receptor (beta chain) in context. Its antigen is unknown. Primers: 60 Vbeta forward and 13 Jbeta reverse. The data were produced by immunoSEQ multiplex PCR, yet TCRdb's version contains in-frame clones alone and is incomplete. The sample has about 270,000 clones; under 80% are singletons. The data belong to a study of cytomegalovirus exposure and HLA in healthy donors. Study-level findings and limits: Solely CMV serostatus was available to characterize immune exposure. Per a later analysis, HLA-associated TCR beta chains showed more clonal expansion than other, equally common TCR beta chains. There were some V segments, including TRBV6-2 and TRBV6-3, excluded as indistinguishable.

The CDR3 sequence is 16 residues long. Losses at the gene ends were 5 bases for V and 15 bases for J; bases not matched to a gene: 13. Germline CDR1 is PRHDT and CDR2 is FYEKMQ (reference sequence). The sequence was obtained from a female donor in good health and CMV-seronegative. The source material was PBMCs. The genes are TRBV13 and TRBJ2-1; 16 nucleotides match TRBD2. CDR3 sequence (DNA): TGTGCCAGCAGCATACCGGGACTAGCGGGAGGGGATGGGCGGTTCTTC. This sequence encodes CASSIPGLAGGDGRFF.